The TCR beta chain described here comes from a study of T cell responses to AZD1222 COVID-19 vaccine (dated by TCRdb to the early 2020s). Regarding the complete study: A total of about 230 trial participants underwent TCR sequencing, of whom about 210 received two doses of AZD1222 and about 25 received two doses of the MenACWY control vaccine. Trial participants were enrolled by age into subgroups of 18-55, 56-69 and 70-plus years, and around 140, 26 and 57 TCR-sequenced participants, respectively, were included in these subgroups.

Per the publication, the time point label means: baseline before first vaccination. This specimen's treatment or condition label, per the study, means: meningococcal conjugate vaccine given as trial control. Vaccinee samples came from UK trials COV001 and COV002, including a single-blind randomized controlled phase 2/3 trial of AZD1222 (ChAdOx1 nCoV-19) in healthy adults. For TCRbeta chain sequencing, PBMC samples were collected from trial participants at day 0 and at day 28 after the second dose. A word on this clone: Its antigen remains undetermined. No base quality information exists; no much larger clone differs at one position.

Counted from cysteine to phenylalanine, this CDR3 has 16 amino acids. The retained sequence is limited to the CDR3, 48 bases, with the frame set at the first base. V ends up 0 bases short and J 6 bases short, with an unmatched junction base count of 8. CDR1 SGHAT and CDR2 FQNNGV were looked up in the germline V gene. The study at large found these results: Conclusions about previously exposed vaccinees were limited because only a handful of AZD1222 recipients were SARS-CoV-2 seropositive at baseline. Vaccine-associated CD4 TCRs spanned the whole spike protein, with dominant responses in regions 160-218 and 743-854. Epitopes outside the regions mutated in the B.1.351 and B.1.1.7 variants were reportedly recognized by nearly half of the unique spike-specific TCRs. In the small 56-69-year group, the increase in depth fell short of significance, most likely because of low power. Spike-specific TCR breadth and depth rose significantly after two AZD1222 doses compared with day 0 and with MenACWY recipients. Most participants were white British and females outnumbered males, and the authors suggested that clonal diversity may have been underestimated. No day 14 peak-response samples were available, so repertoires were characterized only after the peak T cell response.

The CDR3 regions of human TCRbeta chains were subjected to immunosequencing. The study's processing was this. Repertoire TCRs were matched against a reference library of SARS-CoV-2-specific TCRs generated with the MIRA antigen-specificity platform. Breadth was defined as the fraction of unique TCRs that were SARS-CoV-2-associated. Depth was defined as the fraction of total T cells that were SARS-CoV-2-associated. Each spike-specific TCR was assigned to its reactive spike region and to a CD4 or CD8 class using the MIRA data. Log10-transformed breadth and depth values were compared by one-way ANOVA with Sidak's multiple comparisons tests. TCRdb took this table from immuneACCESS and kept in-frame rearrangements with V and J called. Such tables lack part of the clones; where checked against another copy, unresolved V genes explain under half of the gap, and the rest is unexplained. V and J calls and clone size are copied from that table; D and trimming were computed from the DNA. Here the sample has some 130,000 clones; over 75% occur a single time. Of the sample, approximately 18% falls within the top ten clones.

The chain couples TRBV11-2 to TRBJ1-5, and TRBD1 aligns with 7 junction nucleotides. The sequences come from peripheral blood, collected on day 0 of MenACWY control vaccination. This sequence was found in an adult in good health. The encoded CDR3 is CASSLEMGRGTQPQHF. The DNA sequence is as follows: TGTGCCAGCAGCTTAGAAATGGGCAGGGGGACTCAGCCCCAGCATTTT.